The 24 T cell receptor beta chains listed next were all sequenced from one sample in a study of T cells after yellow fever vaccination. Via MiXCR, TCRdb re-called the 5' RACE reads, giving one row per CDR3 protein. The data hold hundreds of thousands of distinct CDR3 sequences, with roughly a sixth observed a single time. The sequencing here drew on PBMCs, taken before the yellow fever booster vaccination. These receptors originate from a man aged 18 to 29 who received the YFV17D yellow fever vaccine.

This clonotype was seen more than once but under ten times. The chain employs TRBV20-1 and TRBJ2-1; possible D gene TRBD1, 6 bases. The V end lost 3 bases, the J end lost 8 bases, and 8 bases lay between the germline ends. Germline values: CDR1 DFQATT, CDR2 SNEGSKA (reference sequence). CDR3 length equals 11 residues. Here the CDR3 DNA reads TGCAGTGCTAGTAAGGGGGATGAGCAGTTCTTC. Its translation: CSASKGDEQFF.

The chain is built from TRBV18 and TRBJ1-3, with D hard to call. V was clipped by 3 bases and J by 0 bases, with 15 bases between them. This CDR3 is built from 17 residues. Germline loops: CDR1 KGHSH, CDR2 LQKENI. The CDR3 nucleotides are TGTGCCAGCTCACCCTGGGCGGGCCCGGTCTCTGGAAACACCATATATTTT. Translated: CASSPWAGPVSGNTIYF. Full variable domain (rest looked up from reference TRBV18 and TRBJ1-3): NAGVMQNPRHLVRRRGQEARLRCSPMKGHSHVYWYRQLPEEGLKFMVYLQKENIIDESGMPKERFSAEFPKEGPSILRIQQVVRGDSAAYFCASSPWAGPVSGNTIYFGEGSWLTVV.

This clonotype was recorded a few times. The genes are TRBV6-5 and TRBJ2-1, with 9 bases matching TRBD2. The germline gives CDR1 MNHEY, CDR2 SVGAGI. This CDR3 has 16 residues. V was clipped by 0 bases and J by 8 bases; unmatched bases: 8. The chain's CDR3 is CASSYSAGGPVDEQFF. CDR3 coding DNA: TGTGCCAGCAGTTACTCGGCGGGGGGGCCGGTAGATGAGCAGTTCTTC.

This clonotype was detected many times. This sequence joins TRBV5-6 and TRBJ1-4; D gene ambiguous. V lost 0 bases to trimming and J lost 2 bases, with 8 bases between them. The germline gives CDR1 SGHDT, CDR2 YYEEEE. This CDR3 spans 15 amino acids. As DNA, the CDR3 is TGTGCCAGCAGCTTGGTACTCGGGACTAATGAAAAACTGTTTTTT. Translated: CASSLVLGTNEKLFF.

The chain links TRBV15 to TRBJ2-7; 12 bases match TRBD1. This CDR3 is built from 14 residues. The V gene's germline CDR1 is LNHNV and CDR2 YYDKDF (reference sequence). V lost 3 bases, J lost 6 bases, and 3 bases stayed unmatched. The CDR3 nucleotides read TGTGCCACCAGCAGGGGACAGGGGGCCTCCGAGCAGTACGTC. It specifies CATSRGQGASEQYV.

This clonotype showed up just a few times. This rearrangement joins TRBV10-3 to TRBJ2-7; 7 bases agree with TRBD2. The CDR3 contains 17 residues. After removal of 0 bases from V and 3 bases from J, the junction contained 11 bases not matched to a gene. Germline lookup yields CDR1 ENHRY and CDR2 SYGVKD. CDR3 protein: CAISESSERGLIYEQYV. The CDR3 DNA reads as TGTGCCATCAGTGAGTCAAGCGAGCGGGGCCTTATCTACGAGCAGTACGTC.

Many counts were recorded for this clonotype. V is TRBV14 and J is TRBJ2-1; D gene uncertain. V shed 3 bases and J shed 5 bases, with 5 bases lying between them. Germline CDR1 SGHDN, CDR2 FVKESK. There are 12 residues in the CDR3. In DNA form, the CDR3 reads TGTGCCAGCAGCCAGGTACACAATGAGCAGTTCTTC. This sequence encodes CASSQVHNEQFF.

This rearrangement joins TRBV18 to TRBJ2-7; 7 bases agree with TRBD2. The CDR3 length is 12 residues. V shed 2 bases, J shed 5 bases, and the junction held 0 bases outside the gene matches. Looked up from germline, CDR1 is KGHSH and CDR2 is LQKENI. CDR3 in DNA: TGTGCCAGCTCACCAAGCGGGGACGAGCAGTACTTC. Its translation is CASSPSGDEQYF.

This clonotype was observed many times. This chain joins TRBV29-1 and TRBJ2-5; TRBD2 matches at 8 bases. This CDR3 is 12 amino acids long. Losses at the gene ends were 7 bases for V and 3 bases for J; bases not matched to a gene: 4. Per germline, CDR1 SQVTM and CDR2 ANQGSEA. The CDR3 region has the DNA TGCAGCGCGGGGGGGGCGAAAGAGACCCAGTACTTC. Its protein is CSAGGAKETQYF.

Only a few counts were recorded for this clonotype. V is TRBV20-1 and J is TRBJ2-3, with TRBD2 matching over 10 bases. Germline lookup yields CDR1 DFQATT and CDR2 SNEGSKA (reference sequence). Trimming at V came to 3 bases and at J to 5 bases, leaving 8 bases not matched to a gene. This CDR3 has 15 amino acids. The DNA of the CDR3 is TGCAGTGCTAGCAAGCGGGGGGGCCGGTTAGATACGCAGTATTTT. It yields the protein CSASKRGGRLDTQYF.

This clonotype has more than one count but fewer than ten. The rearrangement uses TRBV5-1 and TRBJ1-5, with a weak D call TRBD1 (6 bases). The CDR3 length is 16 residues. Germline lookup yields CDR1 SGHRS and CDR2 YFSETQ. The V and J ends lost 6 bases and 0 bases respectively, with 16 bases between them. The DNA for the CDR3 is TGCGCCAGCAACGAATATAACAGGGATAGCAATCAGCCCCAGCATTTT. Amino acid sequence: CASNEYNRDSNQPQHF.

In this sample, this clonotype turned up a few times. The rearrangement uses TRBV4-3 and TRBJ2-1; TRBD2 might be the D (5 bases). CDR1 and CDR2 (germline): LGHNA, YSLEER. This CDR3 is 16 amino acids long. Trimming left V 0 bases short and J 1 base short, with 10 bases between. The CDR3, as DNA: TGCGCCAGCAGCCAAGATGAAACGGGGTCCTACAATGAGCAGTTCTTC. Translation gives CASSQDETGSYNEQFF.

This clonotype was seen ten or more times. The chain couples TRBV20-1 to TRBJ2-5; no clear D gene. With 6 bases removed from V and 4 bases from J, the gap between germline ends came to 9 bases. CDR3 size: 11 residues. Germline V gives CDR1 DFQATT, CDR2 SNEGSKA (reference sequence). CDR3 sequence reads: CSAPWGETQYF. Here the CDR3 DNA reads TGCAGTGCCCCGTGGGGAGAGACCCAGTACTTC.

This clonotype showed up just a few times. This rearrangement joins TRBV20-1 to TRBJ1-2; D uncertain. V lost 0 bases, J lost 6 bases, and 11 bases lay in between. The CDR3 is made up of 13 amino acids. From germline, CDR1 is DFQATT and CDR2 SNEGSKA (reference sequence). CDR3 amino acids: CSARDQSGNGYTF. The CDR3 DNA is TGCAGTGCTAGAGATCAATCTGGGAATGGCTACACCTTC.

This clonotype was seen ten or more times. The CDR3 bases are TGTGCCAGCAGTTTAGGCGGGGGCCGGTACAATGAGCAGTTCTTC. This encodes CASSLGGGRYNEQFF. This rearrangement joins TRBV12-3 or TRBV12-4 to TRBJ2-1; perhaps TRBD2 as D (7 bases). Trimming took off 1 base at V and 4 bases at J, with 11 bases between the two ends. CDR3 length: 15 residues.

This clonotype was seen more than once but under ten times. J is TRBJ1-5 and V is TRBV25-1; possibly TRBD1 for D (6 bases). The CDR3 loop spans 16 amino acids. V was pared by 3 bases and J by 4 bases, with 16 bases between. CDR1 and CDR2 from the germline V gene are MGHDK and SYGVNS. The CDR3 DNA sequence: TGTGCCAGCAGTGATGATGGGGACACTTTTAATCAGCCCCAGCATTTT. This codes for CASSDDGDTFNQPQHF.

The CDR3 loop is CSARGRGQESTDTQYF. DNA of the CDR3: TGCAGTGCTAGAGGTAGAGGACAGGAGTCAACAGATACGCAGTATTTT. The V and J genes are TRBV20-1 and TRBJ2-3; 7 nucleotides agree with TRBD1. The V gene end was trimmed by 1 base and the J gene end by 3 bases; junction bases not matched to a gene: 10. Germline V gives CDR1 DFQATT, CDR2 SNEGSKA (reference sequence). The CDR3 loop spans 16 amino acids.

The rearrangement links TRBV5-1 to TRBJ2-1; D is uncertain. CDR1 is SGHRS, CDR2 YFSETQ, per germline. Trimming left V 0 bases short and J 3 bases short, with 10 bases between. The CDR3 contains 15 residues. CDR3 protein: CASSLADGFYNEQFF. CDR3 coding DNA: TGCGCCAGCAGCTTGGCCGATGGATTCTACAATGAGCAGTTCTTC.

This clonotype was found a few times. The CDR3 region is CAWARGGFDTGELFF. CDR3 nucleotides: TGTGCCTGGGCCCGCGGGGGCTTCGACACCGGGGAGCTGTTTTTT. This chain links TRBV30 with TRBJ2-2; possibly TRBD2 for D (7 bases). Trimming removed 5 bases from V and 3 bases from J, with 16 bases in between. Germline V gives CDR1 GTSNPN, CDR2 SVGIG (reference sequence). The CDR3 covers 15 residues.

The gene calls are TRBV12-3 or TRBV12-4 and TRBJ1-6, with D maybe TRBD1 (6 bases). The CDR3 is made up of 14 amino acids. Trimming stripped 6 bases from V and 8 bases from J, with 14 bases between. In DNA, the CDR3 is TGTGCCAGCAGCCCAGGGGATATGGATTCACCCCTCCACTTT. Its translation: CASSPGDMDSPLHF.

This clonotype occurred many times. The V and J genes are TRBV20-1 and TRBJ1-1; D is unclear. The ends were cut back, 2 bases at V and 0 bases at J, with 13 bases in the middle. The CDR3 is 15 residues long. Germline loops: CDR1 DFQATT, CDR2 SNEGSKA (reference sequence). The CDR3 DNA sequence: TGCAGTGCTAGATCGACGGGCGGGATGAACACTGAAGCTTTCTTT. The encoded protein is CSARSTGGMNTEAFF.

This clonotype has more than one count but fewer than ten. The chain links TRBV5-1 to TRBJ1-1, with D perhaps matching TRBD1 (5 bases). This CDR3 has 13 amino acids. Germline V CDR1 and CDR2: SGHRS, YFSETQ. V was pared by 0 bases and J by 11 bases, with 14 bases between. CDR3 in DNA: TGCGCCAGCAGCTTGGGCGGGGGATCGAAGGCTTTCTTT. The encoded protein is CASSLGGGSKAFF.

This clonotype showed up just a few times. CDR3 DNA sequence: TGTGCCAGCAGCGGCCAGGGACTAGCGGGGGGGGATACGCAGTATTTT. Protein sequence: CASSGQGLAGGDTQYF. This chain links TRBV7-2 with TRBJ2-3; 16 bases map to TRBD2. Germline CDR1 and CDR2: SGHTA and FQGNSA. The CDR3 has 16 residues. V shed 5 bases and J 6 bases; nucleotides not matched to a gene: 5. The whole variable domain, filled in from reference TRBV7-2 and TRBJ2-3, reads GAGVSQSPSNKVTEKGKDVELRCDPISGHTALYWYRQSLGQGLEFLIYFQGNSAPDKSGLPSDRFSAERTGGSVSTLTIQRTQQEDSAVYLCASSGQGLAGGDTQYFGPGTRLTVL.

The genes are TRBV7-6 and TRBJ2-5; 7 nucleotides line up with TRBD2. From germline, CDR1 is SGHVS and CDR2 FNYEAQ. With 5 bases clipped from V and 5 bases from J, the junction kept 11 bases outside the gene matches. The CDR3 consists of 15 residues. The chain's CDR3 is CASSPIAGVWETQYF. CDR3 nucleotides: TGTGCCAGCAGCCCCATAGCGGGCGTCTGGGAGACCCAGTACTTC.